A selection of T cell receptor beta chains follows, all from one sample in a study of beta chain features in type 1 diabetes. Sequencing used immunoSEQ multiplex PCR; TCRdb keeps in-frame clones, though not all of them. The profile shows roughly 450,000 clones, over 9.5% of them singletons. The sample was naive CD4+ T cells from blood. These receptor sequences come from a woman in her late teens or twenties in good health. The CDR3 runs from the conserved cysteine through the conserved F or W. D genes are given only for firm matches. The listing skips clone size in some rows; elsewhere it reads once, few, many or a size class.

CDR3aa: CASKLTGDGYTF
CDR3nt: TGTGCCAGCAAGTTGACAGGGGATGGCTACACCTTC
d_gene: TRBD1
j_gene: TRBJ1-2
v_gene: TRBV2
abundance: -

CDR3aa: CASSQRTGQETQYF
CDR3nt: TGCGCCAGCAGCCAAAGGACAGGTCAAGAGACCCAGTACTTC
d_gene: TRBD1
j_gene: TRBJ2-5
v_gene: TRBV5-1
abundance: few

CDR3aa: CASETSGLGYEQYF
CDR3nt: TGTGCTAGCGAGACTTCAGGTTTGGGCTACGAGCAGTACTTC
d_gene: -
j_gene: TRBJ2-7
v_gene: TRBV12-5
abundance: -

CDR3aa: CASRGQGANEQFF
CDR3nt: TGTGCCAGCAGGGGACAGGGGGCTAATGAGCAGTTCTTC
d_gene: TRBD1
j_gene: TRBJ2-1
v_gene: TRBV9
abundance: -

CDR3aa: CASSKITGPVSYNEQFF
CDR3nt: TGTGCCAGCAGCAAAATAACAGGCCCTGTCTCCTACAATGAGCAGTTCTTC
d_gene: -
j_gene: TRBJ2-1
v_gene: TRBV21-1
abundance: -

CDR3aa: CASSPPGRRKETQYF
CDR3nt: TGTGCCAGCTCACCCCCGGGTCGACGAAAAGAGACCCAGTACTTC
d_gene: -
j_gene: TRBJ2-5
v_gene: TRBV18
abundance: -

CDR3aa: CASSPIPSNYGYTF
CDR3nt: TGCGCCAGCAGCCCAATACCCTCAAACTATGGCTACACCTTC
d_gene: -
j_gene: TRBJ1-2
v_gene: TRBV4-3
abundance: few

CDR3aa: CATSRDWSLGETQYF
CDR3nt: TGTGCCACCAGCAGAGATTGGAGTTTAGGGGAGACCCAGTACTTC
d_gene: -
j_gene: TRBJ2-5
v_gene: TRBV15
abundance: few

CDR3aa: CASSIQGSGAETQYF
CDR3nt: TGTGCCAGTAGTATCCAGGGTTCGGGGGCAGAGACCCAGTACTTC
d_gene: -
j_gene: TRBJ2-5
v_gene: TRBV19
abundance: -

CDR3aa: CASSLAVGPSNTEAFF
CDR3nt: TGTGCCAGCAGCTTAGCGGTGGGCCCTTCGAACACTGAAGCTTTCTTT
d_gene: -
j_gene: TRBJ1-1
v_gene: TRBV7-9
abundance: -

CDR3aa: CASSPRTGSTNEKLFF
CDR3nt: TGCGCCAGCAGCCCCCGGACCGGGTCAACTAATGAAAAACTGTTTTTT
d_gene: -
j_gene: TRBJ1-4
v_gene: TRBV5-1
abundance: -

CDR3aa: CASTFRVGGEQFF
CDR3nt: TGTGCCAGCACTTTTCGGGTAGGAGGTGAGCAGTTCTTC
d_gene: -
j_gene: TRBJ2-1
v_gene: TRBV7-2
abundance: few

CDR3aa: CSGGHLYGYTF
CDR3nt: TGCAGTGGAGGGCACCTCTATGGCTACACCTTC
d_gene: -
j_gene: TRBJ1-2
v_gene: TRBV20-1
abundance: few

CDR3aa: CASSQDVKLARFF
CDR3nt: TGCGCCAGCAGCCAAGATGTGAAACTAGCGCGGTTCTTC
d_gene: TRBD2
j_gene: TRBJ2-1
v_gene: TRBV4-3
abundance: few

CDR3aa: CAISGGFGQGKNEQYF
CDR3nt: TGTGCCATCAGTGGTGGGTTTGGACAGGGGAAAAACGAGCAGTACTTC
d_gene: TRBD1
j_gene: TRBJ2-7
v_gene: TRBV10-3
abundance: few

CDR3aa: CASSVEVTPTDTQYF
CDR3nt: TGTGCCAGCAGTGTCGAAGTTACCCCCACAGATACGCAGTATTTT
d_gene: -
j_gene: TRBJ2-3
v_gene: TRBV2
abundance: -

CDR3aa: CASSLRRGQDTQYF
CDR3nt: TGTGCCAGCAGTTTACGCAGGGGGCAAGATACGCAGTATTTT
d_gene: TRBD1
j_gene: TRBJ2-3
v_gene: TRBV27
abundance: few

CDR3aa: CASSPEPQGYYGYTF
CDR3nt: TGTGCCAGCAGCCCAGAGCCCCAGGGGTACTATGGCTACACCTTC
d_gene: -
j_gene: TRBJ1-2
v_gene: TRBV7-2
abundance: -

CDR3aa: CATLRSRDTEAFF
CDR3nt: TGTGCCACCCTTCGGAGTCGCGACACTGAAGCTTTCTTT
d_gene: -
j_gene: TRBJ1-1
v_gene: TRBV7-2
abundance: few

CDR3aa: CASSHGRSQGYTF
CDR3nt: TGTGCCAGCAGTCATGGGCGGTCTCAAGGCTACACCTTC
d_gene: -
j_gene: TRBJ1-2
v_gene: TRBV11-1
abundance: few

CDR3aa: CASSQGQAYGYTF
CDR3nt: TGTGCCAGCAGCCAAGGACAGGCCTATGGCTACACCTTC
d_gene: TRBD1
j_gene: TRBJ1-2
v_gene: TRBV7-2
abundance: -

CDR3aa: CASSFVTSGSYNEQFF
CDR3nt: TGTGCCAGCAGCTTCGTGACTAGCGGCTCCTACAATGAGCAGTTCTTC
d_gene: TRBD2
j_gene: TRBJ2-1
v_gene: TRBV7-2
abundance: -

CDR3aa: CASSGGLNTEAFF
CDR3nt: TGTGCCAGCTCAGGGGGTCTGAACACTGAAGCTTTCTTT
d_gene: -
j_gene: TRBJ1-1
v_gene: TRBV18
abundance: once

CDR3aa: CASTTGGEKLFF
CDR3nt: TGTGCCAGCACCACGGGTGGAGAAAAACTGTTTTTT
d_gene: -
j_gene: TRBJ1-4
v_gene: TRBV6-5
abundance: few

CDR3aa: CASSVGVGGYYEQYF
CDR3nt: TGTGCCAGCAGCGTTGGTGTGGGAGGGTACTACGAGCAGTACTTC
d_gene: TRBD2
j_gene: TRBJ2-7
v_gene: TRBV9
abundance: few

CDR3aa: CASSLSREETQYF
CDR3nt: TGTGCCAGCAGCTTATCCAGGGAAGAGACCCAGTACTTC
d_gene: -
j_gene: TRBJ2-5
v_gene: TRBV7-2
abundance: few

CDR3aa: CASSFIPVNTGELFF
CDR3nt: TGTGCCAGCAGCTTCATTCCAGTTAACACCGGGGAGCTGTTTTTT
d_gene: -
j_gene: TRBJ2-2
v_gene: TRBV5-4
abundance: few

CDR3aa: CSARDDEQYF
CDR3nt: TGCAGTGCTAGAGACGACGAGCAGTACTTC
d_gene: -
j_gene: TRBJ2-7
v_gene: TRBV20-1
abundance: -

CDR3aa: CASSIGSGDGTQYF
CDR3nt: TGTGCCAGTAGTATAGGGTCAGGGGATGGAACCCAGTACTTC
d_gene: -
j_gene: TRBJ2-5
v_gene: TRBV19
abundance: few

CDR3aa: CSVMNRSSYGYTF
CDR3nt: TGCAGCGTAATGAATCGCTCCAGCTATGGCTACACCTTC
d_gene: -
j_gene: TRBJ1-2
v_gene: TRBV29-1
abundance: once

CDR3aa: CASSLENSAGWGMTQYF
CDR3nt: TGTGCCAGCAGCTTAGAAAATAGCGCGGGTTGGGGTATGACCCAGTACTTC
d_gene: -
j_gene: TRBJ2-5
v_gene: TRBV7-2
abundance: -

CDR3aa: CASSTHPLGTGELFF
CDR3nt: TGTGCCAGCAGTACCCACCCTCTTGGCACCGGGGAGCTGTTTTTT
d_gene: -
j_gene: TRBJ2-2
v_gene: TRBV28
abundance: few

CDR3aa: CASSSWSSGQETQYF
CDR3nt: TGTGCCAGCAGCTCCTGGTCTAGCGGACAAGAGACCCAGTACTTC
d_gene: TRBD2
j_gene: TRBJ2-5
v_gene: TRBV5-4
abundance: -

CDR3aa: CAWSVWRSGANVLTF
CDR3nt: TGTGCCTGGAGTGTATGGCGCTCTGGGGCCAACGTCCTGACTTTC
d_gene: -
j_gene: TRBJ2-6
v_gene: TRBV30
abundance: many